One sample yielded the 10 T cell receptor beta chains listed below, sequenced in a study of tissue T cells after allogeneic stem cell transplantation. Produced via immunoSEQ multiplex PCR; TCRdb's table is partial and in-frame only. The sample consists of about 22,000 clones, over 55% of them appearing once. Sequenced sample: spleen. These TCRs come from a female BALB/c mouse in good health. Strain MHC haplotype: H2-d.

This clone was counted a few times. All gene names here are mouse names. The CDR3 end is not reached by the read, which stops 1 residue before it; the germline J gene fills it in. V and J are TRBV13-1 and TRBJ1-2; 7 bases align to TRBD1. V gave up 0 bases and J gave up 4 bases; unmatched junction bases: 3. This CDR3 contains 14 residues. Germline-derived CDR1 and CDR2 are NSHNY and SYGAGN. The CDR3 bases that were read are TGTGCCAGCAGTGATGCAGGGGGTAGCTCCGACTACACC. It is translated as CASSDAGGSSDYT. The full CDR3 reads CASSDAGGSSDYTF.

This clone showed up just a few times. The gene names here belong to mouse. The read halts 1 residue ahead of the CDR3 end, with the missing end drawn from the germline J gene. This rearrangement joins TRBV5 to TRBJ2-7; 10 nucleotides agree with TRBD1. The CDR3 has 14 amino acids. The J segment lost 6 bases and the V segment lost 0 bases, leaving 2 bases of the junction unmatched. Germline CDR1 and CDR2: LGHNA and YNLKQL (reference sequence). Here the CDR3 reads CASSQDWDRGEQYF. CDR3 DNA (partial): TGTGCCAGCAGCCAAGATTGGGACAGGGGTGAACAGTAC.

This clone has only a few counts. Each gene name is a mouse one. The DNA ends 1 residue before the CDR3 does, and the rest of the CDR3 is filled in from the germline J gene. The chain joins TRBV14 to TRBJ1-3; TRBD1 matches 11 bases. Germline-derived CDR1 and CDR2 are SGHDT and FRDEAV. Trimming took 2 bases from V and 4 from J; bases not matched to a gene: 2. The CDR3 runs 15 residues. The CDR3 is CASSFGTGGGNTLYF. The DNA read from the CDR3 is TGTGCCAGCAGTTTTGGGACAGGGGGGGGAAATACGCTCTAT.

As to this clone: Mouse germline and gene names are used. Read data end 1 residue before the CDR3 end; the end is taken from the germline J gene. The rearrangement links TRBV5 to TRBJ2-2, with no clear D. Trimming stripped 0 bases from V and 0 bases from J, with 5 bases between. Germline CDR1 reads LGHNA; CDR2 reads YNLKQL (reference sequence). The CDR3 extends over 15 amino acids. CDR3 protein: CASSQDRSNTGQLYF. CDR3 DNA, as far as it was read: TGTGCCAGCAGCCAAGACAGGTCAAACACCGGGCAGCTCTAC.

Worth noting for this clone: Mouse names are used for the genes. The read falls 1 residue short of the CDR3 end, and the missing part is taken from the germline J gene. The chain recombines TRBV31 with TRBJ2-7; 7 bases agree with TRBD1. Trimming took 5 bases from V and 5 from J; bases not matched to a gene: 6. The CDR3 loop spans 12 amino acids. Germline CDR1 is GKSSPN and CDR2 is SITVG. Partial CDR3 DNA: TGTGCCTGGGGGGCACAGGGGAATGAACAGTAC. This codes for CAWGAQGNEQY. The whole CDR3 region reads CAWGAQGNEQYF.

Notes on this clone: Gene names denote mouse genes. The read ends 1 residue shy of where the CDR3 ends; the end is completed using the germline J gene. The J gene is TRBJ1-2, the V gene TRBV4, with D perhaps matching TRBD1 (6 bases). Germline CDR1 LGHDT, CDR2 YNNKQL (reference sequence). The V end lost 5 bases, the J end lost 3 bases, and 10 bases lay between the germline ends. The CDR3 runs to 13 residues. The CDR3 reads CASSASGDSDYTF. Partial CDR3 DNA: TGTGCCAGCAGCGCCTCAGGGGACTCCGACTACACC.

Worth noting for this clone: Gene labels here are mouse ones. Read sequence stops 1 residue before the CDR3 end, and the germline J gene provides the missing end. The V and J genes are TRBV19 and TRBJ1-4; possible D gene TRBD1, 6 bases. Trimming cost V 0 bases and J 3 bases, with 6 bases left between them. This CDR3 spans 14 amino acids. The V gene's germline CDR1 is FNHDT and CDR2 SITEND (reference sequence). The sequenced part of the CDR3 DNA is TGTGCCAGCAGTATAGCAGGGGCCAACGAAAGATTATTT. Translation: CASSIAGANERLF. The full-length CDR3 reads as CASSIAGANERLFF.

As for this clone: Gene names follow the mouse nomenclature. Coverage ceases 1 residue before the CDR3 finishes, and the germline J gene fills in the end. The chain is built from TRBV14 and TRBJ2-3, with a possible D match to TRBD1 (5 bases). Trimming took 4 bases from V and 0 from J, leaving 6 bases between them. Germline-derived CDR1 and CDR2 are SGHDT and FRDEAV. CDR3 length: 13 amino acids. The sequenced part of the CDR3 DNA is TGTGCCAGCAGTCCAGGGAGTGCAGAAACGCTGTAT. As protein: CASSPGSAETLY. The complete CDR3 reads CASSPGSAETLYF. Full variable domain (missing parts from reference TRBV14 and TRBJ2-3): EAGVTQSPRYAVLQEGQAVSFWCDPISGHDTLYWYQQPRDQGPQLLVYFRDEAVIDNSQLPSDRFSAVRPKGTNSTLKIQSAKQGDTATYLCASSPGSAETLYFGSGTRLTVL.

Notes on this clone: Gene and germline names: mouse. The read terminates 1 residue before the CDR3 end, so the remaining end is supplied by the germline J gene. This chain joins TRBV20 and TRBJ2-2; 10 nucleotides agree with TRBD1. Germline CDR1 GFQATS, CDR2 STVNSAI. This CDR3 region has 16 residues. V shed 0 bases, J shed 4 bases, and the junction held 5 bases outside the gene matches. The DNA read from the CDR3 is TGTGGTGCTAGGGATCCGGGACAGGGGCTCACCGGGCAGCTCTAC. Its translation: CGARDPGQGLTGQLY. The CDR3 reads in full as CGARDPGQGLTGQLYF.

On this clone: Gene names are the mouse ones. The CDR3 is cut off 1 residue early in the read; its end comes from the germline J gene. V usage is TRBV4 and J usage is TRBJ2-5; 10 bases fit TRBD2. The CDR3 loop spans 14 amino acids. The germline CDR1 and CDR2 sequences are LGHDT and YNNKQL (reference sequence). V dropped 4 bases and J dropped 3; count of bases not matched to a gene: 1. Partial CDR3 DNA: TGTGCCAGCAGCTGGGACTGGGGTCAAGACACCCAGTAC. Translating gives CASSWDWGQDTQY. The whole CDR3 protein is CASSWDWGQDTQYF.